A selection of T cell receptor beta chains follows, all from one sample in a study of blood T cell repertoires in COVID-19. The table came from immunoSEQ multiplex PCR; TCRdb's copy has only in-frame clones and leaves some out. The repertoire consists of 250,000 to 350,000 clones, with 80% to 90% occurring once and the leading ten covering 3%. The sample consisted of peripheral blood. These receptors came from a woman aged 30 to 39 with active or convalescent COVID-19. The CDR3 runs from the conserved cysteine through the conserved F or W. Fields, in order: clone size, D gene, J gene, V gene, CDR3 DNA, CDR3 protein. D genes are given only for firm matches. Some rows mark clone size as missing; the rest say once, few, many or name a class of expanded clone.

NA	NA	TRBJ2-1	TRBV3-1/TRBV3-2	TGTGCCAGCAGCCAAACGGGACTCTCCTACAATGAGCAGTTCTTC	CASSQTGLSYNEQFF
once	TRBD2	TRBJ2-5	TRBV20-1	TGCAGTGCTAGTCGCCGGGGGGGCGAGGAGACCCAGTACTTC	CSASRRGGEETQYF
NA	TRBD2	TRBJ2-1	TRBV6-2/TRBV6-3	TGTGCCAGCAGTCATCGAGGGAGAGCGGGGGCAAAAACCTACAATGAGCAGTTCTTC	CASSHRGRAGAKTYNEQFF
NA	NA	TRBJ1-5	TRBV19	TGTGCCAGTAGTATTCCGCCCCGGCAGCCCCAGCATTTT	CASSIPPRQPQHF
NA	NA	TRBJ1-1	TRBV24-1	TGTGCCACCAGTGATACAAGGGGCACTGAAGCTTTCTTT	CATSDTRGTEAFF
NA	TRBD1	TRBJ1-4	TRBV24-1	TGTGCCACCAGTGATCCCGGGACAGGGGACGGGGAACTGTTTTTT	CATSDPGTGDGELFF
NA	NA	TRBJ2-7	TRBV3-1/TRBV3-2	TGTGCCAGCAGCCAAGGGCCAGGTCCCTCCTACGAGCAGTACTTC	CASSQGPGPSYEQYF
NA	NA	TRBJ1-5	TRBV7-2	TGTGCCAGCAGCGCTAACAGTGATCGCAATCAGCCCCAGCATTTT	CASSANSDRNQPQHF
NA	NA	TRBJ1-6	TRBV6-1	TGTGCCAGCAGTGAACCCTACTCGGGGAATTCACCCCTCCACTTT	CASSEPYSGNSPLHF
NA	NA	TRBJ2-2	TRBV27	TGTGCCAGCACTCTCCAGGGAGGCACCGGGGAGCTGTTTTTT	CASTLQGGTGELFF
NA	TRBD1	TRBJ1-4	TRBV5-5	TGTGCCAGCAGCTGGGGGGACAGGGGGAGTGAAAAACTGTTTTTT	CASSWGDRGSEKLFF
NA	NA	TRBJ2-2	TRBV2	TGTGCCAGCAGTGAATTCCGGGCGGGCACCGGGGAGCTGTTTTTT	CASSEFRAGTGELFF
NA	TRBD1	TRBJ2-7	TRBV18	TGTGCCAGCCGGACAGGGGACGAGCAGTACTTC	CASRTGDEQYF
NA	TRBD1	TRBJ2-1	TRBV3-1/TRBV3-2	TGTGCCAGCAGCCAAGGTTTCGGGACAGTCTCCTACAATGAGCAGTTCTTC	CASSQGFGTVSYNEQFF
NA	TRBD2	TRBJ2-3	TRBV6-2/TRBV6-3	TGTGCCAGCAGCTGGACTAGCGGGGGACCTCAGGGCACAGATACGCAGTATTTT	CASSWTSGGPQGTDTQYF
NA	TRBD1	TRBJ1-4	TRBV7-9	TGTGCCAGCACCTCGGGACAGGGGGCGTGGGAAAAACTGTTTTTT	CASTSGQGAWEKLFF
NA	NA	TRBJ2-1	TRBV7-3	TGTGCCAGCAGCTTATCCAGCGCCTACAATGAGCAGTTCTTC	CASSLSSAYNEQFF
NA	NA	TRBJ1-2	TRBV21-1	TGTGCCAGCAGCAAGAACGCAGGGTCAAAAGGCTACACCTTC	CASSKNAGSKGYTF
NA	NA	TRBJ2-2	TRBV4-3	TGCGCCAGCAGCCAAGACCTCCGGGGTGTACATAACACCGGGGAGCTGTTTTTT	CASSQDLRGVHNTGELFF
NA	NA	TRBJ1-1	TRBV19	TGTGCCAGTAGTTCCGGCAGGGCCGACACTGAAGCTTTCTTT	CASSSGRADTEAFF
NA	NA	TRBJ1-3	TRBV7-2	TGTGCCAGCAGCTTAGAGAGTAGAGGGGGAAACACCATATATTTT	CASSLESRGGNTIYF
NA	NA	TRBJ1-2	TRBV16	TGTGCCAGCAGCCCGGATCGAGGTGGGCAGGGTTACTATGGCTACACCTTC	CASSPDRGGQGYYGYTF
NA	TRBD1	TRBJ1-2	TRBV7-2	TGTGCCAGCAGCCCGGGGGGGACAGGGAGTGGCTACACCTTC	CASSPGGTGSGYTF
few	TRBD1	TRBJ2-3	TRBV6-1	TGTGCCAGCAGTGAATCCCCGGGACAGGGGGCAGATACGCAGTATTTT	CASSESPGQGADTQYF
NA	NA	TRBJ1-2	TRBV24-1	TGTGCCACCAGTGAGCCCAGGGGTGGTGGCTACACCTTC	CATSEPRGGGYTF
NA	TRBD1	TRBJ2-2	TRBV5-1	TGCGCCAGCAGCTTACAAACAGGGGCCGGGGAGCTGTTTTTT	CASSLQTGAGELFF
NA	NA	TRBJ2-1	TRBV7-3	TGTGCCAGCAGCTTGGAGTCCTACAATGAGCAGTTCTTC	CASSLESYNEQFF
NA	TRBD2	TRBJ2-3	TRBV3-1/TRBV3-2	TGTGCCTCAGCCCCGGAGAGGACGGGACTAGCGGGGCGGAGGGATACGCAGTATTTT	CASAPERTGLAGRRDTQYF
NA	TRBD1	TRBJ1-3	TRBV19	TGTGCCAGTAGTATGGGGACAGGAAGCTCTGGAAACACCATATATTTT	CASSMGTGSSGNTIYF
NA	TRBD1	TRBJ2-1	TRBV28	TGTGCCAGCAGTTTAGGACAGGGGCGCTTCGATGAGCAGTTCTTC	CASSLGQGRFDEQFF
few	NA	TRBJ1-5	TRBV3-1/TRBV3-2	TGTGCCAGCAGCCAAGGGCAGGATAGCAATCAGCCCCAGCATTTT	CASSQGQDSNQPQHF
NA	NA	TRBJ2-3	TRBV13	TGTGCCAGCAGCCCAGCAGGAGCGGCTAGCACAGATACGCAGTATTTT	CASSPAGAASTDTQYF
NA	NA	TRBJ2-3	TRBV30	TGTGCCTGGGCCCTTATGCGCCAACCTAGCACAGATACGCAGTATTTT	CAWALMRQPSTDTQYF
NA	NA	TRBJ1-1	TRBV10-3	TGTGCCACAGGGTTGGGTGGGAAAGCTTTCTTT	CATGLGGKAFF
NA	NA	TRBJ2-7	TRBV19	TGTGCCAGTGCCGAGGGGGAGCGGCGGGTACGGGAGCAGTACTTC	CASAEGERRVREQYF
NA	TRBD1	TRBJ2-7	TRBV19	TGTGCCAGTAATCCGGGACAGGGGACCGAGCAGTACTTC	CASNPGQGTEQYF
NA	NA	TRBJ1-6	TRBV9	TGTGCCAGCAGCTATCTAACTACAGGGTCCCCCCTCCACTTT	CASSYLTTGSPLHF
NA	TRBD2	TRBJ2-1	TRBV6-6	TGTGCCAGCAGTCTTGGACTGAGCGGGGGCCCTTCCTACAATGAGCAGTTCTTC	CASSLGLSGGPSYNEQFF
NA	TRBD1	TRBJ1-2	TRBV19	TGTGCCAGTAGGGGGAGACAGGGCGGCTATGGCTACACCTTC	CASRGRQGGYGYTF
NA	TRBD1	TRBJ1-1	TRBV6-2/TRBV6-3	TGTGCCAGCAGTTATAAGGCAGGGGGCGCGGACAACACTGAAGCTTTCTTT	CASSYKAGGADNTEAFF
NA	TRBD1	TRBJ2-7	TRBV5-1	TGCGCCAGCAGCTTGGCGCGGACAGGGGGCAAAGAGCAGTACTTC	CASSLARTGGKEQYF
NA	NA	TRBJ2-4	TRBV19	TGTGCCAGTAGTCAGGGAAAAAACATTCAGTACTTC	CASSQGKNIQYF
NA	NA	TRBJ1-5	TRBV3-1/TRBV3-2	TGTGCCAGCAGCCAAGAAGGTAACAGGGACTATAGCAATCAGCCCCAGCATTTT	CASSQEGNRDYSNQPQHF
once	NA	TRBJ1-2	TRBV30	TGTGCCTGGACCCGGATGGGGGGGTTGAATGGCTACACCTTC	CAWTRMGGLNGYTF
once	TRBD1	TRBJ1-4	TRBV14	TGTGCCAGCAGCCAGCGTGGAGGGACAGGGACTAATGAAAAACTGTTTTTT	CASSQRGGTGTNEKLFF
NA	TRBD1	TRBJ1-6	TRBV27	TGTGCCAGCAGTTTATGGTTTCCGGGACAGGGAAATTCACCCCTCCACTTT	CASSLWFPGQGNSPLHF
NA	TRBD2	TRBJ2-5	TRBV4-1	TGCGCCAGCAGTCTAGCGGGGGGGATCCAAGAGACCCAGTACTTC	CASSLAGGIQETQYF
NA	TRBD1	TRBJ1-1	TRBV18	TGTGCCAGCTCAGCCGACAGGGCCCGTGAAGCTTTCTTT	CASSADRAREAFF
NA	NA	TRBJ2-3	TRBV12-3/TRBV12-4	TGTGCCAGCAGTTCCCTGTCGGATACGCAGTATTTT	CASSSLSDTQYF